These 15 T cell receptor beta chains originate from one sample sequenced in a study of vaccination and CD4 T cells after COVID-19. Time point in this sample: late sampling 161 to 241 days after vaccination in a few convalescent patients. From the PCR reads, TCRdb called clonotypes with MiXCR, one entry per CDR3 protein. The sample holds 25,000 to 30,000 distinct CDR3 sequences, 50% seen once. The source material was CD4+ T cells from blood, sampled about 7 months after SARS-CoV-2 vaccination. Every receptor here comes from a human donor who had recovered from COVID-19.

The chain has TRBV20-1 and TRBJ2-7, with TRBD2 as a possible D gene (5 bases). Per the germline V gene, CDR1 is DFQATT and CDR2 is SNEGSKA (reference sequence). V lost 6 bases and J lost 1, with 13 bases in between. The CDR3 runs to 13 residues. The CDR3 DNA follows: TGCAGTGCCCTAGGTCGCGGGTCCTACGAGCAGTACTTC. It translates to CSALGRGSYEQYF.

This clonotype came up once. This rearrangement joins TRBV19 to TRBJ1-5; the D gene is possibly TRBD1 (6 bases). The CDR3 extends over 13 amino acids. Per the germline V gene, CDR1 is LNHDA and CDR2 is SQIVND (reference sequence). V lost 3 bases, J lost 6 bases, and 9 bases lay in between. The CDR3 bases are TGTGCCAGTAGTATGGGGGCGATTCAGCCCCAGCATTTT. Its protein product is CASSMGAIQPQHF.

The rearrangement joins TRBV4-1 to TRBJ2-3; possible D gene TRBD1, 6 bases. Trimming took 2 bases from V and 2 from J, leaving 8 bases between them. Germline V gene data show CDR1 as MGHRA and CDR2 as YSYEKL. This CDR3 region has 14 residues. This CDR3 reads CASSQLGATDTQYF. CDR3 in DNA: TGCGCCAGCAGCCAACTGGGGGCCACAGATACGCAGTATTTT.

The chain has TRBV7-2 and TRBJ1-5; no reliable D call. V shed 2 bases and J shed 0 bases, with 11 bases lying between them. This CDR3 has 16 residues. The germline gives CDR1 SGHTA, CDR2 FQGNSA. The CDR3 loop is CASSLSSRDSNQPQHF. Written as DNA, the CDR3 is TGTGCCAGCAGCTTAAGTTCGCGAGATAGCAATCAGCCCCAGCATTTT. The full variable domain, rest sourced from reference TRBV7-2 and TRBJ1-5, is GAGVSQSPSNKVTEKGKDVELRCDPISGHTALYWYRQSLGQGLEFLIYFQGNSAPDKSGLPSDRFSAERTGGSVSTLTIQRTQQEDSAVYLCASSLSSRDSNQPQHFGDGTRLSIL.

The chain is built from TRBV15 and TRBJ2-5; D gene unclear. In germline, CDR1 is LNHNV, CDR2 YYDKDF (reference sequence). This CDR3 region has 14 residues. The V end lost 0 bases, the J end lost 9 bases, and 14 bases lay between the germline ends. This CDR3 is CATSRDTGFRAQYF. The DNA for the CDR3 is TGTGCCACCAGCAGAGATACCGGTTTTAGGGCCCAGTACTTC.

This clonotype has only a few counts. The chain couples TRBV6-1 to TRBJ2-5; D uncertain. The V gene lost 0 bases and the J gene lost 3 bases, with 8 bases spanning the gap. In germline, CDR1 is MNHNS, CDR2 SASEGT. The CDR3 is 14 amino acids. The CDR3 protein is CASSEAKGKETQYF. The DNA for the CDR3 is TGTGCCAGCAGTGAAGCTAAAGGGAAAGAGACCCAGTACTTC.

The chain carries TRBV29-1 and TRBJ2-7, with D perhaps TRBD2 (5 bases). The CDR3 contains 12 residues. Germline CDR1 SQVTM, CDR2 ANQGSEA. V lost 3 bases and J 2 bases, leaving 8 bases between the germline ends. The CDR3 region has the DNA TGCAGCGTTGAGGACTTTACCTACGAGCAGTACTTC. Translating it yields CSVEDFTYEQYF.

The gene calls are TRBV20-1 and TRBJ2-1; 8 bases fit TRBD2. Trimming took 1 base from V and 2 from J; bases not matched to a gene: 13. CDR1 is DFQATT, CDR2 SNEGSKA, per germline (reference sequence). The CDR3 extends over 18 amino acids. In nucleotides, the CDR3 is TGCAGTGCTAGAGGGGGTCGCCTAGCGGGTGCAACCTACAATGAGCAGTTCTTC. Amino acids: CSARGGRLAGATYNEQFF.

The chain recombines TRBV6-5 with TRBJ2-7; TRBD2 aligns across 7 bases. The CDR3 covers 13 residues. V shed 4 bases and J 2 bases; nucleotides not matched to a gene: 2. CDR1 is MNHEY, CDR2 SVGAGI, per germline. CDR3 DNA: TGTGCCAGCAGTTTCGGACTAGCCTACGAGCAGTACTTC. Amino acids: CASSFGLAYEQYF.

The chain links TRBV23-1 to TRBJ1-1, with D tentatively TRBD1 (5 bases). TRBV23-1 qualifies as an ORF whose function is uncertain. V was trimmed by 6 bases and J by 8 bases, leaving 19 bases between them. This CDR3 region has 14 residues. CDR3 nucleotides: TGCGCCAGCAGCCGGATTAACAGGCAACACGAAGCTTTCTTT. Its protein product is CASSRINRQHEAFF.

V is TRBV20-1 and J is TRBJ2-7; no firm D call. The CDR3 is 14 residues long. CDR1 and CDR2 from the germline V gene are DFQATT and SNEGSKA (reference sequence). The V end was cut by 2 bases, the J end by 4 bases, with 15 bases between. The CDR3 loop reads CSARRDSLGYEQYF. Here the CDR3 DNA reads TGCAGTGCTAGACGTGACTCCTTAGGGTACGAGCAGTACTTC.

V and J are TRBV6-1 and TRBJ2-7; TRBD1 matches at 9 bases. The CDR3 length is 15 residues. Looked up from germline, CDR1 is MNHNS and CDR2 is SASEGT. V trimming: 6 bases; J trimming: 3 bases; junction bases outside the gene matches: 9. The CDR3 region is CASSLIGTGNYEQYF. CDR3 nucleotide sequence: TGTGCCAGCAGCTTGATCGGGACAGGGAACTACGAGCAGTACTTC.

The V and J genes are TRBV7-8 and TRBJ2-1, with 11 bases aligning to TRBD2. In germline, CDR1 is SGHVS, CDR2 FQNEAQ. The CDR3 runs 19 residues. The V segment lost 1 base and the J segment 0 bases; nucleotides outside the gene matches: 8. DNA of the CDR3: TGTGCCAGCAGCTTAGACTCGGGACTAGCGGTTAGCTCCTACAATGAGCAGTTCTTC. Translated: CASSLDSGLAVSSYNEQFF.

This chain joins TRBV28 and TRBJ2-7, with 11 bases identical to TRBD2. Germline CDR1 is MDHEN and CDR2 is SYDVKM. The CDR3 spans 14 residues. J gave up 4 bases and V 6 bases, and 5 bases lay outside the gene matches. CDR3 residues: CASSSGLAGYEQYF. CDR3 sequence (DNA): TGTGCCAGCAGCTCAGGACTAGCGGGTTACGAGCAGTACTTC. The variable domain in full, with the rest retrieved from reference TRBV28 and TRBJ2-7, is DVKVTQSSRYLVKRTGEKVFLECVQDMDHENMFWYRQDPGLGLRLIYFSYDVKMKEKGDIPEGYSVSREKKERFSLILESASTNQTSMYLCASSSGLAGYEQYFGPGTRLTVT.

This sequence joins TRBV7-9 and TRBJ2-2; unclear D gene. Germline CDR1 and CDR2: SEHNR and FQNEAQ (reference sequence). V lost 5 bases to trimming and J lost 4 bases, with 17 bases between them. The CDR3 is made up of 16 amino acids. In DNA form, the CDR3 reads TGTGCCAGCAGCCTCCGCGGACCGAGGAGCACCGGGGAGCTGTTTTTT. It encodes CASSLRGPRSTGELFF.